Following are 8 T cell receptor beta chains from one sample sequenced in a study of shared clonotypes between healthy human individuals. This table comes from immunoSEQ multiplex PCR, and its TCRdb copy is limited to in-frame clones, with some not included. The table has some 2,400,000 clones, around 95% seen once. Sequences were obtained from naive CD4+ T cells sorted from blood. The subset: CD45RA+ positively selected. These receptors were collected from a man between 18 and 35 years old in good health.

DNA for the CDR3: TGTGCCAGCAGCTCCCACAGGGTAGAGAGAGACGACAATGAGCAGTTCTTC. It specifies CASSSHRVERDDNEQFF. The chain couples TRBV7-9 to TRBJ2-1; tentative D call: TRBD1 (6 bases). The CDR3 contains 17 residues. Germline V gene sequence: CDR1 SEHNR, CDR2 FQNEAQ (reference sequence). Trimming took off 4 bases at V and 5 bases at J, with 21 bases between the two ends.

This clone showed up just once. The rearrangement uses TRBV7-2 and TRBJ2-5, with 12 bases fitting TRBD2. The germline V gene encodes CDR1 SGHTA and CDR2 FQGNSA. The junction had 7 bases not matched to a gene; V was cut back by 0 bases and J by 5 bases. The CDR3 sequence is 17 residues long. The CDR3 DNA reads as TGTGCCAGCAGCTTAGCGGTCGCTAGCGGGAGGGCCGAGACCCAGTACTTC. Its protein is CASSLAVASGRAETQYF. The variable domain in full, completed from reference TRBV7-2 and TRBJ2-5, reads GAGVSQSPSNKVTEKGKDVELRCDPISGHTALYWYRQSLGQGLEFLIYFQGNSAPDKSGLPSDRFSAERTGGSVSTLTIQRTQQEDSAVYLCASSLAVASGRAETQYFGPGTRLLVL.

This chain joins TRBV30 and TRBJ1-5; no reliable D call. Germline V gene sequence: CDR1 GTSNPN, CDR2 SVGIG (reference sequence). The V end lost 2 bases, the J end lost 2 bases, and 10 bases lay between the germline ends. This CDR3 is 14 amino acids long. CDR3: CAWSSVQGNQPQHF. The CDR3 DNA reads TGTGCCTGGAGTTCGGTCCAGGGCAATCAGCCCCAGCATTTT.

This chain uses TRBV7-6 with TRBJ2-1; 7 bases align to TRBD2. Germline CDR1 reads SGHVS; CDR2 reads FNYEAQ. This CDR3 comprises 16 residues. V gave up 5 bases and J gave up 7 bases; unmatched junction bases: 14. The CDR3 DNA is TGTGCCAGCAGCCTCCTCGGGGGGATTAGTTGGAATGAGCAGTTCTTC. Translating it yields CASSLLGGISWNEQFF.

The chain recombines TRBV10-3 with TRBJ1-1; D possibly corresponds to TRBD1 (5 bases). V lost 0 bases, J lost 6 bases, and 5 bases lay in between. The CDR3 totals 12 residues. Germline V gives CDR1 ENHRY, CDR2 SYGVKD. The CDR3 spells CAISESGAEAFF. CDR3 nucleotides: TGTGCCATCAGTGAGTCGGGGGCTGAAGCTTTCTTT.

About this clone itself: Other DNA sequences within the sample encode an identical CDR3. The V gene is TRBV7-2, the J gene TRBJ2-7, with 7 bases lining up with TRBD1. Germline CDR1 reads SGHTA; CDR2 reads FQGNSA. After removal of 1 base from V and 4 bases from J, the junction contained 4 bases not matched to a gene. The CDR3 runs 14 residues. The CDR3 nucleotides are TGTGCCAGCAGCTTAGTACAGGGGATATACGAGCAGTACTTC. Protein product: CASSLVQGIYEQYF.

This sequence joins TRBV6-5 and TRBJ1-1, with TRBD1 matching over 8 bases. Per the germline V gene, CDR1 is MNHEY and CDR2 is SVGAGI. Trimming removed 10 bases from V and 5 bases from J; junction bases left unmatched: 9. This CDR3 is 13 amino acids long. Written as DNA, the CDR3 is TGTGCCACAGGACAGGGCAGGGGAACTGAAGCTTTCTTT. It yields the protein CATGQGRGTEAFF.

This clone was seen a single time. This chain connects TRBV19 to TRBJ1-4; 11 bases agree with TRBD1. J gave up 3 bases and V 8 bases, and 5 bases lay outside the gene matches. The CDR3 extends over 15 amino acids. Germline CDR1 reads LNHDA; CDR2 reads SQIVND (reference sequence). The CDR3 is CASRDRGSSNEKLFF. CDR3 nucleotide sequence: TGTGCCAGTCGGGACAGGGGGAGTTCTAATGAAAAACTGTTTTTT.